The 13 T cell receptor beta chains below come from one sample, sequenced in a study of T-cell reconstitution after alpha-beta-depleted transplantation in children. The authors prepared the TCRbeta library with unique molecular identifiers. TCRdb reprocessed the PCR reads via MiXCR and lists one record per CDR3 protein. The top ten hold roughly 0.77% of the sample, which has hundreds of thousands of distinct CDR3 sequences, less than 15% seen once. This material consisted of PBMCs, taken before TCRalphabeta/CD19-depleted stem cell transplant. These receptors were collected from a girl aged 2 to 9 with congenital amegakaryocytic thrombocytopenia, due to receive a stem cell transplant.

In this sample, this clonotype turned up many times. The rearrangement links TRBV12-3 or TRBV12-4 to TRBJ1-5; D is uncertain. The CDR3 consists of 12 residues. With 6 bases removed from V and 11 bases from J, the gap between germline ends came to 14 bases. The CDR3 bases are TGTGCCAGCAGGGGCCTTCGAGGGACCCAGCATTTT. Translation gives CASRGLRGTQHF.

This clonotype has a count of ten or more. V gene TRBV10-2 combines with J gene TRBJ2-3; D is possibly TRBD2 (5 bases). Trimming pared 3 bases from V and 3 bases from J, leaving 10 bases between. The germline V gene encodes CDR1 WSHSY and CDR2 SAAADI. The CDR3 runs 14 residues. The CDR3 DNA follows: TGCGCCAGCAGTGATGACTATAGGACAGATACGCAGTATTTT. Protein: CASSDDYRTDTQYF.

This clonotype has at least ten counts. CDR3 sequence reads: CASSLYYEQYF. The CDR3 DNA reads TGTGCCAGCAGCTTGTACTACGAGCAGTACTTC. This rearrangement joins TRBV5-6 to TRBJ2-7; D remains ambiguous. This CDR3 region has 11 residues. Germline V CDR1 and CDR2: SGHDT, YYEEEE. V lost 1 base, J lost 3 bases, and 2 bases lay in between.

In its sample, this clonotype was seen many times. This chain's CDR3 is CASSVGKIYTEAFF. Here the CDR3 DNA reads TGCGCCAGCAGTGTAGGCAAAATCTACACTGAAGCTTTCTTT. The V call is TRBV10-2, the J call TRBJ1-1; D is unresolved. The CDR3 is made up of 14 amino acids. V gave up 4 bases and J gave up 3 bases, with 12 bases separating them. CDR1 WSHSY and CDR2 SAAADI come from the germline V gene.

This clonotype turned up a few times. The V and J genes are TRBV7-3 and TRBJ2-6; D not resolved. This CDR3 region has 15 residues. Trimming removed 2 bases at V and 4 bases at J, with 9 bases between. Per the germline V gene, CDR1 is SGHTA and CDR2 is FQGTGA. CDR3 DNA sequence: TGTGCCAGCAGCTTAGGGTGGGCCGGGGCCAACGTCCTGACTTTC. It is translated as CASSLGWAGANVLTF.

With regard to this clonotype: A much larger clone is a single base away; this may be a read error. V usage is TRBV20-1 and J usage is TRBJ2-1; 8 bases match TRBD2. CDR3 length equals 16 residues. Looked up from germline, CDR1 is DFQATT and CDR2 is SNEGSKA (reference sequence). Losses at the gene ends were 3 bases for V and 4 bases for J; bases not matched to a gene: 11. DNA of the CDR3: TGCAGTGCTAGTGATGCCCTAGCGGGCACATACAATGAGCAGTTCTTC. Translated: CSASDALAGTYNEQFF.

This clonotype was detected ten times or more. J is TRBJ1-5 and V is TRBV12-3 or TRBV12-4; D not certain. Between the trimmed V and J ends, which lost 3 bases and 0 bases, there was a span of 6 bases. The CDR3 has 14 amino acids. Written as DNA, the CDR3 is TGTGCCAGCAGTTTTTGGTCTAGCAATCAGCCCCAGCATTTT. Amino acid sequence: CASSFWSSNQPQHF.

This clonotype was detected many times. The chain links TRBV5-6 to TRBJ2-1; D remains ambiguous. CDR1 and CDR2 (germline): SGHDT, YYEEEE. The CDR3 covers 16 residues. V shed 1 base and J shed 0 bases, with 11 bases lying between them. CDR3 sequence: CASSLIGQSSYNEQFF. The CDR3 bases are TGTGCCAGCAGCTTGATTGGGCAGAGCTCCTACAATGAGCAGTTCTTC.

In this sample, this clonotype turned up a few times. The chain is built from TRBV28 and TRBJ2-7; 12 nucleotides line up with TRBD2. Germline trimming cut 6 bases from V and 3 bases from J; bases unmatched to any gene: 3. Germline CDR1 is MDHEN and CDR2 is SYDVKM. The CDR3 loop spans 14 amino acids. CDR3 coding DNA: TGTGCCAGCAGGCTAGCGGGAGGGATCTACGAGCAGTACTTC. Translated, it gives CASRLAGGIYEQYF.

The chain couples TRBV7-4 to TRBJ2-2; D possibly corresponds to TRBD2 (6 bases). The CDR3 totals 15 residues. V lost 5 bases and J lost 6, with 16 bases in between. CDR1 is SGHVT and CDR2 is SQSDAQ in the germline V gene. The CDR3 loop reads CASSPTGTFPGELFF. The CDR3 DNA follows: TGTGCCAGCAGCCCAACCGGGACTTTCCCCGGGGAGCTGTTTTTT.

This clonotype was counted many times. The chain uses TRBV29-1 and TRBJ1-3; D call uncertain. Trimming shortened V by 0 bases and J by 4 bases, and 4 bases separated the two germline ends. Germline V gene sequence: CDR1 SQVTM, CDR2 ANQGSEA. This CDR3 region has 12 residues. This CDR3 is CSVEDEGNTIYF. The CDR3 DNA sequence: TGCAGCGTTGAAGATGAGGGAAACACCATATATTTT.

This clonotype was recorded many times. This chain connects TRBV7-2 to TRBJ1-5; D is uncertain. Per the germline V gene, CDR1 is SGHTA and CDR2 is FQGNSA. The V end lost 5 bases, the J end lost 5 bases, and 13 bases lay between the germline ends. This CDR3 region has 14 residues. The CDR3 spells CASSTHREDQPQHF. CDR3 DNA sequence: TGTGCCAGCAGCACGCACAGAGAAGATCAGCCCCAGCATTTT.

The V call is TRBV5-1, the J call TRBJ2-2, with a tentative D call TRBD2 (5 bases). The CDR3 runs to 14 residues. Trimming shortened V by 0 bases and J by 7 bases, and 10 bases separated the two germline ends. Per the germline V gene, CDR1 is SGHRS and CDR2 is YFSETQ. The CDR3 loop reads CASSLVAGVGELFF. DNA for the CDR3: TGCGCCAGCAGCTTGGTTGCCGGGGTCGGGGAGCTGTTTTTT.